This T cell receptor (beta chain) was observed in a study of graft-versus-host responses after intestinal transplantation. Study-wide context: Transplant types were multivisceral, liver-intestinal, or isolated intestinal. Points from the study as a whole: Some GvH clones were seen earlier in gut or blood, suggesting intestinal origin.

Profiled with immunoSEQ multiplex PCR; TCRdb holds only in-frame clones, not every one. Of roughly 45,000 clones listed, about 95% were seen once; the top ten hold 1.5% to 2%. With 0 bases removed from V and 3 bases from J, the gap between germline ends came to 10 bases. Germline loops: CDR1 SGHRS, CDR2 YFSETQ. This CDR3 is 14 amino acids long. A note on this clone: Its target is not known.

Sample: PBMCs, taken around 350 days after intestinal transplant. The J gene is TRBJ2-7, the V gene TRBV5-1; possibly TRBD1 or TRBD2 for D (6 bases each). The TCR originated in a human patient who received an intestinal transplant, so some T cells may come from the graft donor. The CDR3 region is CASSLAGADYEQYF. CDR3 nucleotides: TGCGCCAGCAGCTTGGCGGGGGCGGACTACGAGCAGTACTTC.